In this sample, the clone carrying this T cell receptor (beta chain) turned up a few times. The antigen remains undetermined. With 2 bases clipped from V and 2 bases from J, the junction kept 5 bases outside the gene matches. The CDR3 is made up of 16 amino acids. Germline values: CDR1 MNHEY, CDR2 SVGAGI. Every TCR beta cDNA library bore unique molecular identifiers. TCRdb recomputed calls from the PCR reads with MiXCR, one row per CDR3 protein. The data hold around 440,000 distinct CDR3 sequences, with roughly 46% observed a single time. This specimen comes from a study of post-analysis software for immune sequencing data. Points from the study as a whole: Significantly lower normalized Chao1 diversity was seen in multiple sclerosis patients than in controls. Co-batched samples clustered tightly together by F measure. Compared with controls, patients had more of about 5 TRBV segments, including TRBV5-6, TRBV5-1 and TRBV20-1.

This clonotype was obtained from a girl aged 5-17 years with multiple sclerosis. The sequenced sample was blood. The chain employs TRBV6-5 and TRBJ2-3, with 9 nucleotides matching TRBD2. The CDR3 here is CASSYIAGGPTDTQYF. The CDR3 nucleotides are TGTGCCAGCAGTTACATCGCGGGAGGGCCCACAGATACGCAGTATTTT.